The clone carrying this T cell receptor beta chain was observed a few times. Its antigen is as yet unknown. A single record per CDR3 protein comes from TCRdb applying MiXCR to the 5' RACE reads. Of about 550,000 distinct CDR3 sequences in the sample, 15% to 20% were seen once. V gave up 3 bases and J gave up 7 bases; unmatched junction bases: 5. This CDR3 is 14 amino acids long. Germline CDR1 is MNHEY and CDR2 is SMNVEV (reference sequence). This sample was included in a study of T cells after yellow fever vaccination. Study-wide results and caveats: Booster sampling recovered most clones from primary vaccination (about 97% CD4, just over 85% CD8).

The chain carries TRBV27 and TRBJ2-1; 8 bases are a match to TRBD1. This receptor was taken from a man between 25 and 39 years old who received the YFV17D yellow fever vaccine. Sample: PBMCs, taken 15 days after the yellow fever booster vaccination. This CDR3 reads CASSFKGQVNEQFF. CDR3 coding DNA: TGTGCCAGCAGTTTTAAGGGACAGGTGAATGAGCAGTTCTTC.